Many counts were recorded for the clone carrying this TCR beta chain. Its antigen is not identified. Newly diagnosed hyperthyroidism patients aged 18 to 65 years had disease lasting under 2 months. The blood sample predates any ophthalmopathy symptoms, coming from first hyperthyroidism diagnosis. This specimen comes from a study of T cells in Graves' hyperthyroidism and ophthalmopathy. Study-level findings and limits: Before onset, ophthalmopathy was predicted by the model a median approximately 6.7 months earlier. Most expanded thyroid clonotypes above 0.001 recurred in blood.

Per germline, CDR1 DFQATT and CDR2 SNEGSKA (reference sequence). The CDR3 loop spans 13 amino acids. V was shortened by 6 bases and J by 7 bases, with 18 bases between the two germline ends. The investigators amplified TCR beta CDR3 regions from RNA transcripts. Primed by the HTBI set, a first-round RT-PCR was run on the TCR CDR3. TCRdb called the multiplex PCR reads again in MiXCR, with one record for every CDR3 protein. This sample has almost 600,000 distinct CDR3 sequences, with approximately 14% found just once. What was sequenced was blood. V is TRBV20-1 and J is TRBJ1-2; D may be TRBD1 (6 bases). This sequence originates from a woman aged 25 to 39 with Graves' hyperthyroidism that later progressed to Graves' ophthalmopathy. The CDR3 DNA is TGCAGTGCGCAAACCGAAGGAGGGGGTGGCTACACCTTC. Its translation: CSAQTEGGGGYTF.